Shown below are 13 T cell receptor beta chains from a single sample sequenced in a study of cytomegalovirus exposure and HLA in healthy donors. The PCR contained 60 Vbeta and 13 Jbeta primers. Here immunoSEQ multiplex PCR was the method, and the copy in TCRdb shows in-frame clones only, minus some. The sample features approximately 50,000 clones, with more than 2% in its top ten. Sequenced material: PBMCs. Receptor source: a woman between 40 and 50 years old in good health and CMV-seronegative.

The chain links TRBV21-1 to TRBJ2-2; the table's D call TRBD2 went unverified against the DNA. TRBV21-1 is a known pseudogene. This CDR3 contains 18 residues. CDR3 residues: CASSKEASGRENTGELFF. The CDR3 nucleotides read TGTGCCAGCAGCAAAGAGGCTAGCGGGAGAGAAAACACCGGGGAGCTGTTTTTT.

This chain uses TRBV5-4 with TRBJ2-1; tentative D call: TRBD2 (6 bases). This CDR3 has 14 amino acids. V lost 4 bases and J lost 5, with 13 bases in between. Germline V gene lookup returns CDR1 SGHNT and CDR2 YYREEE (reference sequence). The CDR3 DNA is TGTGCCAGCAGCCCCGGGAGCCATAACAATGAGCAGTTCTTC. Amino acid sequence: CASSPGSHNNEQFF. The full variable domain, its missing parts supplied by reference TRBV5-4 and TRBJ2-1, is ETGVTQSPTHLIKTRGQQVTLRCSSQSGHNTVSWYQQALGQGPQFIFQYYREEENGRGNFPPRFSGLQFPNYSSELNVNALELDDSALYLCASSPGSHNNEQFFGPGTRLTVL.

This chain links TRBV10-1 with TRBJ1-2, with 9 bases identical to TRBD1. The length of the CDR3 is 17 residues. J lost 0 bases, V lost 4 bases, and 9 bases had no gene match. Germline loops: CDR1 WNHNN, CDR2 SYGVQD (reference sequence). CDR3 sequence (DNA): TGCGCCAGCAGTGGAGGGACAGGGAGGCCCCCTAACTATGGCTACACCTTC. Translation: CASSGGTGRPPNYGYTF.

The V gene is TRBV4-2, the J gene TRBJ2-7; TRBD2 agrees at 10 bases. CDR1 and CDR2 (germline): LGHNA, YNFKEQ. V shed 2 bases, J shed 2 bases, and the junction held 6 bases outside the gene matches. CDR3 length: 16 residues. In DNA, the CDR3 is TGTGCCAGCAGCCAATCTAGCGGGAGTGCTGCCTACGAGCAGTACTTC. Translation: CASSQSSGSAAYEQYF.

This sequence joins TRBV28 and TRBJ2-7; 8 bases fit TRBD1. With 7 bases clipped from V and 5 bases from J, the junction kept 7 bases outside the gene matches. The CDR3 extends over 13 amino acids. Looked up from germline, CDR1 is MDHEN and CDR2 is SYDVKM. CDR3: CASTRGLVDEQYF. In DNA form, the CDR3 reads TGTGCCAGCACCAGGGGGCTGGTCGACGAGCAGTACTTC.

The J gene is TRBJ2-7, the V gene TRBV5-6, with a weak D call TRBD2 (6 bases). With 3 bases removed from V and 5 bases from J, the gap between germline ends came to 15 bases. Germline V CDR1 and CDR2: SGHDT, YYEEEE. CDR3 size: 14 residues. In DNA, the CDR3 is TGTGCCAGCAGCTCGACTAGGCGAGCTGACGAGCAGTACTTC. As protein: CASSSTRRADEQYF.

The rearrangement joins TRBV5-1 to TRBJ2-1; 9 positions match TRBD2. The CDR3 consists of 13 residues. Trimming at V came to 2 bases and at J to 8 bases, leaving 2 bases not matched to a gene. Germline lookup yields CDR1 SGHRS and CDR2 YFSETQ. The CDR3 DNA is TGCGCCAGCAGCTTTGAGCGGGAGGATGAGCAGTTCTTC. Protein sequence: CASSFEREDEQFF.

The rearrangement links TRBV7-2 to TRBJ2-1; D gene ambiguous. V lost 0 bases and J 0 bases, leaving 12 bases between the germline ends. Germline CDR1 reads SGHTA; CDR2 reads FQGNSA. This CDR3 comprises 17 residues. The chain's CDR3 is CASSLAVGLVSYNEQFF. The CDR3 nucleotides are TGTGCCAGCAGCTTAGCGGTCGGCCTAGTCTCCTACAATGAGCAGTTCTTC.

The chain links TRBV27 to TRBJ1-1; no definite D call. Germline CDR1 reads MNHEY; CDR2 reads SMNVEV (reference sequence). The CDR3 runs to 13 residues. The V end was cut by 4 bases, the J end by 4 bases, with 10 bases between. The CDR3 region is CASSWVEGTEAFF. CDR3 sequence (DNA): TGTGCCAGCAGTTGGGTTGAGGGCACTGAAGCTTTCTTT.

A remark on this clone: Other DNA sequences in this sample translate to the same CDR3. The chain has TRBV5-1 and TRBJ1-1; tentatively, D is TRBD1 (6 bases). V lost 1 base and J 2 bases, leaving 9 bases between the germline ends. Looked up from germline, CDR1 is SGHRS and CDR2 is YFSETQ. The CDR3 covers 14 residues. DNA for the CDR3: TGCGCCAGCAGCTTGTTACAGGGCAACACTGAAGCTTTCTTT. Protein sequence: CASSLLQGNTEAFF.

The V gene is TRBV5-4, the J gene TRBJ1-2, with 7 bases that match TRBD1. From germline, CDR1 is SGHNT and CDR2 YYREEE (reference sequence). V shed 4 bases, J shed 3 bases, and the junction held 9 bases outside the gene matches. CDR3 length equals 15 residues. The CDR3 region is CASSPREGAYYGYTF. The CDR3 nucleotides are TGTGCCAGCAGCCCGCGGGAGGGGGCCTACTATGGCTACACCTTC.

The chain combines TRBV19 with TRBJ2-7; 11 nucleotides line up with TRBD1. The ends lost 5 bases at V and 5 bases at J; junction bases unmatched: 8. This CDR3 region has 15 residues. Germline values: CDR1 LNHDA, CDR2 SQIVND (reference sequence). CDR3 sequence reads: CASSLPGQGVNEQYF. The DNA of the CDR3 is TGTGCCAGTAGTCTTCCGGGACAGGGGGTTAACGAGCAGTACTTC.

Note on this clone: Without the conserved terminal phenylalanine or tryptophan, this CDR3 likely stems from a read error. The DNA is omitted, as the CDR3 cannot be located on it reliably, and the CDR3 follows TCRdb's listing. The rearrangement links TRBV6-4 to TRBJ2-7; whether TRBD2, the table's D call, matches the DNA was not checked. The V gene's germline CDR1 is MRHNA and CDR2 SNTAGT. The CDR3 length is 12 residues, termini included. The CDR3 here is CASSDSSRGGAD.